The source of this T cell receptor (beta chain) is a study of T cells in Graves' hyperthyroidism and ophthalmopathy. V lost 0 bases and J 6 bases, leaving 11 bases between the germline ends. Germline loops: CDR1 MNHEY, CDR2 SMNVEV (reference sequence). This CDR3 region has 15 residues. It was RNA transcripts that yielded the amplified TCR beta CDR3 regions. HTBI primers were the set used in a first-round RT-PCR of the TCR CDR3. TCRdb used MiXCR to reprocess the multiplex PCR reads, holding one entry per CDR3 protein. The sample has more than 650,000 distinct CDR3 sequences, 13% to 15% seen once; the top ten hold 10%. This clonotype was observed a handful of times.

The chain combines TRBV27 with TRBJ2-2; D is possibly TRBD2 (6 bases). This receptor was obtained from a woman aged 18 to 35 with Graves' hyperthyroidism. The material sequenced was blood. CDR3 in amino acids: CASSLSVRGPGELFF. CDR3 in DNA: TGTGCCAGCAGTTTATCGGTGCGGGGACCCGGGGAGCTGTTTTTT.